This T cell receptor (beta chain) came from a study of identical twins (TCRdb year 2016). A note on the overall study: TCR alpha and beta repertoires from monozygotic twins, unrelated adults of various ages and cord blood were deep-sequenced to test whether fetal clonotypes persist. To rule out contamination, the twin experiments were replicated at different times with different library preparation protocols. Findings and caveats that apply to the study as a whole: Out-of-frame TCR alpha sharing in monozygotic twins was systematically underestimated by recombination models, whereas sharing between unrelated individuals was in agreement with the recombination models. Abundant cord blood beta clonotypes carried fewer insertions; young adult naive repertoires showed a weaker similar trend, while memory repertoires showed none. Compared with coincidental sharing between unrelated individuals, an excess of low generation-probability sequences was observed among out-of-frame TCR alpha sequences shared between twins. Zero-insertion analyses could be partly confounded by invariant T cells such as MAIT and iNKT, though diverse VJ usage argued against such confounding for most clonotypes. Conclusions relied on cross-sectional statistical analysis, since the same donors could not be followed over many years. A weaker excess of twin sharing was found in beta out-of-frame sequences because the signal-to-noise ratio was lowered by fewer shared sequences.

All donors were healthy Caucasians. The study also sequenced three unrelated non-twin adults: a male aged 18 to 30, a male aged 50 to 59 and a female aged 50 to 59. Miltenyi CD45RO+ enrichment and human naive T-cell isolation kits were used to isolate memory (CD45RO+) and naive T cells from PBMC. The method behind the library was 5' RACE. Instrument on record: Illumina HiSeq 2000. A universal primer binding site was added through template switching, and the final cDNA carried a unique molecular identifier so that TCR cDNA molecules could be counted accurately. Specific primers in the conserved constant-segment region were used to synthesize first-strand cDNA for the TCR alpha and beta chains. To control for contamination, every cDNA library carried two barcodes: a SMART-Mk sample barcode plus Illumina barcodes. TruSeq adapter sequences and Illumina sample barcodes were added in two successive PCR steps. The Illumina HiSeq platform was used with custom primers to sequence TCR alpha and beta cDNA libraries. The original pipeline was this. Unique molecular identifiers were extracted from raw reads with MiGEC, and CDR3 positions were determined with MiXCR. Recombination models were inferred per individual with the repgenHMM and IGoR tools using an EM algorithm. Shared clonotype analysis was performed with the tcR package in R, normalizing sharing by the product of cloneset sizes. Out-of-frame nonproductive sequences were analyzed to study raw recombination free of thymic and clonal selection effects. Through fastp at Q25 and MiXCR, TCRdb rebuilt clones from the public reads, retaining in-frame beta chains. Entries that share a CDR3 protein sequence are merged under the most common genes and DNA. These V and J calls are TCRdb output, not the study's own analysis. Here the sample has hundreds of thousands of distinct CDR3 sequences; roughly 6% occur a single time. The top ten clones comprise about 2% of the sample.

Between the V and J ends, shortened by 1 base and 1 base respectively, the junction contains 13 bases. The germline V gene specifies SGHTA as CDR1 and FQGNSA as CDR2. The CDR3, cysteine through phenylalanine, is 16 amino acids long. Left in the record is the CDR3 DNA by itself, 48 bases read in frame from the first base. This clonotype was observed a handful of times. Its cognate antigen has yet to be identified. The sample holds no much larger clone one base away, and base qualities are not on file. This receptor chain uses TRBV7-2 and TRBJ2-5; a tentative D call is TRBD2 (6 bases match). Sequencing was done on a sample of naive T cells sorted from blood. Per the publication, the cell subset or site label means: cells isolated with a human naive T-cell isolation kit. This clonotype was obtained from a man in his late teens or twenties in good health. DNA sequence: TGTGCCAGCAGCTTAGTTCGGGGGTTTAGCCAAGAGACCCAGTACTTC. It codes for CASSLVRGFSQETQYF.